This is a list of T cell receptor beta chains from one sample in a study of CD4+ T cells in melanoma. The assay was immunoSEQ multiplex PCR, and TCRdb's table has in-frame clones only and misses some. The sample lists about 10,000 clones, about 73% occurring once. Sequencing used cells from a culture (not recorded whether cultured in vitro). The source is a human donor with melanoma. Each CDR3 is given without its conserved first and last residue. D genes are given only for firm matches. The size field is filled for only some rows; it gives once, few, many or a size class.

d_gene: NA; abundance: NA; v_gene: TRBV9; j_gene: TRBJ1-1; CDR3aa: ASSFDPTGPNTEAF
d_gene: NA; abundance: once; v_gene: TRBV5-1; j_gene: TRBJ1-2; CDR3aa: ASSLGHQIYGYT
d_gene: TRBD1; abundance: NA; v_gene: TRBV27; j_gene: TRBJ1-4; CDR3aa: ASGNRGNEKLF
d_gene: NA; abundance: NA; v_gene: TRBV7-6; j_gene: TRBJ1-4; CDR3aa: ASSANRATNEKLF
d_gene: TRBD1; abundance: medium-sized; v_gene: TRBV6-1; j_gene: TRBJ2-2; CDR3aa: ASSEMDRSTGELF
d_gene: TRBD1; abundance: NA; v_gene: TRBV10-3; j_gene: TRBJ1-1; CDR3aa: AIRAQGANTEAF
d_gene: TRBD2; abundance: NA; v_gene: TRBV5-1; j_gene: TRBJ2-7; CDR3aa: ASSLEPGGAYEQY
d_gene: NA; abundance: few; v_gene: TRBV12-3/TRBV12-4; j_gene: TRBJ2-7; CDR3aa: ASSLGGPEEQY
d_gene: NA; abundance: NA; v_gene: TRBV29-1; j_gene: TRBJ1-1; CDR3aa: SGLGDGVNTEAF
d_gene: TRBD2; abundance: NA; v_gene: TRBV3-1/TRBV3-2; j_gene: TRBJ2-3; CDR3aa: ASSPPKTSGGARGDTQY
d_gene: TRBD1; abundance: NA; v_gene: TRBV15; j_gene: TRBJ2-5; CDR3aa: ATSRDRDSSKYQETQY
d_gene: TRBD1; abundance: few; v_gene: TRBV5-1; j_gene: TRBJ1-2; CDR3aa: ASSLAPGGVGYT
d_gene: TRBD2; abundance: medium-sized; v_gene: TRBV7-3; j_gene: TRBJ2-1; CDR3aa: ASSLALAGVNEQF
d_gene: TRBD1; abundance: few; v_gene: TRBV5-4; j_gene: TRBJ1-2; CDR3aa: ASNLGGQGGYGYT
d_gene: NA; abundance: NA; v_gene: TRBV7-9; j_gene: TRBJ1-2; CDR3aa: ASSLSGAPNYGYT
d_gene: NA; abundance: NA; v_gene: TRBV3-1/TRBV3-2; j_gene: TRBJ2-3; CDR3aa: ASSQSWGRGRSTDTQY
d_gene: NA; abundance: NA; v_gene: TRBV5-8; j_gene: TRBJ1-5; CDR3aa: ASSRLVGMGKQPQH
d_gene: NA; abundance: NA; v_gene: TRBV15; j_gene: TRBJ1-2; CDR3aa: ATSVGVTYGYT
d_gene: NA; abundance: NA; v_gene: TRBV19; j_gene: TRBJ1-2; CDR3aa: ASSNPDYGYT
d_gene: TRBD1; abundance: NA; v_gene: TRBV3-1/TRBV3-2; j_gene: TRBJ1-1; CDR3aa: ASSRLNRGAEAF
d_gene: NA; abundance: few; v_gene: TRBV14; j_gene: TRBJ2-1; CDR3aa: ASSLNNEQF
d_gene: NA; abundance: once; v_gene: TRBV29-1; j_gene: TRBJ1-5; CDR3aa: SAPRQPGELNQPQH
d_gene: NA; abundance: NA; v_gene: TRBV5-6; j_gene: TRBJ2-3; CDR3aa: ASSLGLGASDTQY
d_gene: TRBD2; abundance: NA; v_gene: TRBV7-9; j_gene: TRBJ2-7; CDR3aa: ASSSGLAGGPTYEQY
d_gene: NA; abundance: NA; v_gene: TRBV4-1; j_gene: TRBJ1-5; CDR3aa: ASSPYYPSNQPQH
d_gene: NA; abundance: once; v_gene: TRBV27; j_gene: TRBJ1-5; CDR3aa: ASSLWGADQPQH
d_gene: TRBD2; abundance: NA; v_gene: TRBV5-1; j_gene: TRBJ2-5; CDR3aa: ASSLSLAGGLETQY
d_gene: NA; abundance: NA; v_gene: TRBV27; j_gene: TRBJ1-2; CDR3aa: ASSLRRAGERVAYGYT
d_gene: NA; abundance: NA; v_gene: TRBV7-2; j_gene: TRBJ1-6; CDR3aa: ASSPARGSPLH
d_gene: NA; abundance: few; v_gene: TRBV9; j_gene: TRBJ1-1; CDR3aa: ASSVLGRFSEAF
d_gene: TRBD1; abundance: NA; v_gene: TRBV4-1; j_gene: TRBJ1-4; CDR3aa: ASSRGQGGNEKLF
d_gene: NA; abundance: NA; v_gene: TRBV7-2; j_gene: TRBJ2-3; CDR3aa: ASSFHGADTQY
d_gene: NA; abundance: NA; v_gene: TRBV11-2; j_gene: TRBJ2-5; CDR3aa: ASSSKVRETQY
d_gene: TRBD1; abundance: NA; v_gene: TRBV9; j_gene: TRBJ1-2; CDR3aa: ASSLGWGTGDGYT
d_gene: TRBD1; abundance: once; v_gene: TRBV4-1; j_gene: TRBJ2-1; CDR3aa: ASSKGTGGSQF
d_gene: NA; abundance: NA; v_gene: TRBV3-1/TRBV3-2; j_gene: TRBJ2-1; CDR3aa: ASSQGLAYNEQF
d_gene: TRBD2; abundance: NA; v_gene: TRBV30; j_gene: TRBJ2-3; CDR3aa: ACNPRLAGPTDTQY
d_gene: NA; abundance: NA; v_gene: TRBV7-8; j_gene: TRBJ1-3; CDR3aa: ASSPSREPWGNTIY
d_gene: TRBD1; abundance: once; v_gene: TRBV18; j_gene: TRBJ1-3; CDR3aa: ASSPQTGVMSGNTIY
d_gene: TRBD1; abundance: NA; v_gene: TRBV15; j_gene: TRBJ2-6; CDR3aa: ATSRLRQGSSTSGANVLT
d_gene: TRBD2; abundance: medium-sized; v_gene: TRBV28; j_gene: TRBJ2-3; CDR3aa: ASSSASGGSTDTQY
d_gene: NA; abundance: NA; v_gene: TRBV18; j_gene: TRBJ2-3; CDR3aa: ASSLHKGSTDTQY
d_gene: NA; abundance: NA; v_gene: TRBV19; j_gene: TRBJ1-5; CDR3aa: ASSIGGGQGQPQH
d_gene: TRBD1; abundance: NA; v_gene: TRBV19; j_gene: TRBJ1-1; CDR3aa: ASRGQVLSSNTEAF
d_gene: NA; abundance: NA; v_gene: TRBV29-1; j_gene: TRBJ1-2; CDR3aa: SVEVMRGRGYT
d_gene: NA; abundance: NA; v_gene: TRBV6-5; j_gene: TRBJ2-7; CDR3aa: ASRRQADTYEQY
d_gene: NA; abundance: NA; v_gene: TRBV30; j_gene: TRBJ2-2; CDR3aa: AWSVEAGTAGELF
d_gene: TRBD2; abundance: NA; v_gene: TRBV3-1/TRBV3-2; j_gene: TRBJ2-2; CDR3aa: ASSRLAGRTGELF
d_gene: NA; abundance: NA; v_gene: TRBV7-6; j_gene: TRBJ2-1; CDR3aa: ASGKGNEQF
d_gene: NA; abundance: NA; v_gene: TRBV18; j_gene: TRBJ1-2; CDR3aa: ASSPSGTSYGYT
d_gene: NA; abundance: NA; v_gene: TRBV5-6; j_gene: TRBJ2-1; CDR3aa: ASSWGDNNEQF
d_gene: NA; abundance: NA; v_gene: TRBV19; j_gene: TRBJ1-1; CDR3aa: ASTPRGGTTEAF